Listed below are T cell receptor beta chains from one sample, sequenced in a study of CD8 T cells in ankylosing spondylitis. TCRdb reanalysed the 5' RACE reads using MiXCR and keeps one entry per CDR3 protein. The sample has a few hundred thousand distinct CDR3 sequences; under 20% are singletons. The sequenced sample was blood, either unsorted or a sorted T cell fraction (not recorded which). The receptor source for this set is a male donor with ankylosing spondylitis. The CDR3 runs from the conserved cysteine through the conserved F or W. Each record gives: CDR3 DNA, CDR3 protein, V gene, clone size, D gene, J gene. The D gene is left open where the match is weak. For some rows the clone size is stated as once, few or many, or as a class when expanded; others skip it.

CDR3 DNA: TGTGCCAGCAGTGCCGGCAGCTATTTCCCAGCCTACGAGCAGTACTTC; CDR3 protein: CASSAGSYFPAYEQYF; V gene: TRBV6-1; clone size: NA; D gene: NA; J gene: TRBJ2-7
CDR3 DNA: TGTGCCAGCAGGCTAGCGGGAGCGTCCCCCACAGATACGCAGTATTTT; CDR3 protein: CASRLAGASPTDTQYF; V gene: TRBV12-3/TRBV12-4; clone size: few; D gene: TRBD2; J gene: TRBJ2-3
CDR3 DNA: TGTGCCAGCAGCCAAGGGGGACTAGCGGGAGACTTCTACAATGAGCAGTTCTTC; CDR3 protein: CASSQGGLAGDFYNEQFF; V gene: TRBV14; clone size: NA; D gene: TRBD2; J gene: TRBJ2-1
CDR3 DNA: TGTGCCAGCAGCTTAGTACTAGCGGGAGTAGGAGATACGCAGTATTTT; CDR3 protein: CASSLVLAGVGDTQYF; V gene: TRBV7-2; clone size: NA; D gene: TRBD2; J gene: TRBJ2-3
CDR3 DNA: TGTGCCAGCAGCTTCGAGGGGGCAGGCTATGGCTACACCTTC; CDR3 protein: CASSFEGAGYGYTF; V gene: TRBV7-9; clone size: NA; D gene: TRBD1; J gene: TRBJ1-2
CDR3 DNA: TGCAGTGCTAGAGATCCCGCGGGAGGGACATACAATGAGCAGTTCTTC; CDR3 protein: CSARDPAGGTYNEQFF; V gene: TRBV20-1; clone size: few; D gene: TRBD2; J gene: TRBJ2-1
CDR3 DNA: TGTGCCAGCAGCTTTAGCGGAACTCAAGAGACCCAGTACTTC; CDR3 protein: CASSFSGTQETQYF; V gene: TRBV7-9; clone size: NA; D gene: NA; J gene: TRBJ2-5
CDR3 DNA: TGCAGCGTTGACCCTACTAGCGGGAACACCGGGGAGCTGTTTTTT; CDR3 protein: CSVDPTSGNTGELFF; V gene: TRBV29-1; clone size: few; D gene: TRBD2; J gene: TRBJ2-2
CDR3 DNA: TGTGCCAGCAGCCTAGTCCCGCCTGCCGGGGAGCTGTTTTTT; CDR3 protein: CASSLVPPAGELFF; V gene: TRBV7-2; clone size: few; D gene: NA; J gene: TRBJ2-2
CDR3 DNA: TGTGCCAGCAGTTCGACTTCTTACAATGAGCAGTTCTTC; CDR3 protein: CASSSTSYNEQFF; V gene: TRBV6-6; clone size: NA; D gene: NA; J gene: TRBJ2-1